The TCR beta chain under discussion was sequenced for a study of human thymus T cells. General observations from the study: It looked as if thymic and blood repertoires used V and J genes in a biased way. A high degree of thymic repertoire overlap among unrelated individuals was reported in related research.

Per the germline V gene, CDR1 is SEHNR and CDR2 is FQNEAQ (reference sequence). The CDR3 runs to 16 residues. V was trimmed by 2 bases and J by 10 bases, leaving 23 bases between them. Remarks on this clone: Its cognate antigen is unknown.

Corrective heart surgery yielded the resections from which the thymus tissue came. The people who donated were healthy Finnish babies having corrective surgery for congenital heart defects. The table came from immunoSEQ multiplex PCR; TCRdb's copy has only in-frame clones and leaves some out. The sample yields tens of thousands of clones, roughly 94% seen once. This clonotype was obtained from a girl in the first two years of life with a congenital heart defect but otherwise immunologically healthy. The genes are TRBV7-9 and TRBJ1-1, with D hard to call. Material: thymus tissue. In DNA form, the CDR3 reads TGTGCCAGCAGCTTAACCTCCGGGCCCCCTGGGTCTGGAGCTTTCTTT. This translates into CASSLTSGPPGSGAFF.